Detailed here is one T cell receptor beta chain. No antigen is known for it. This sample is drawn from a study of T cell responses to AZD1222 COVID-19 vaccine. Findings and caveats of the study: Repertoires in all cases were sampled only once the peak T cell response had passed.

Germline values: CDR1 SGHKS, CDR2 YYEKEE (reference sequence). The CDR3 totals 17 residues. The junction had 14 bases not matched to a gene; V was cut back by 3 bases and J by 6 bases. The study pooled second doses at about 4 or about 12 weeks. Measured with immunoSEQ multiplex PCR; TCRdb has only the in-frame clones, and not every one. The top ten hold more than 8% of the sample, which has about 110,000 clones, roughly 90% seen once. V and J are TRBV5-5 and TRBJ2-4; 8 bases line up with TRBD1. The sequence derives from an adult who received the AZD1222 COVID-19 vaccine. This specimen consisted of peripheral blood, obtained 28 days after the second AZD1222 dose. CDR3 coding DNA: TGTGCCAGCAGCTCTAGAGAAGACAGGGGTGGGGGAAACATTCAGTACTTC. It specifies CASSSREDRGGGNIQYF.